This T cell receptor (beta chain) derives from a study of blood T cell repertoires in COVID-19. There are 15 residues in the CDR3. The V and J ends lost 0 bases and 0 bases respectively, with 9 bases between them. Germline-derived CDR1 and CDR2 are SGDLS and YYNGEE. This table comes from immunoSEQ multiplex PCR, and its TCRdb copy is limited to in-frame clones, with some not included. The data show 210,000 or so clones, approximately 79% seen once. V and J are TRBV9 and TRBJ1-1; no definite D call. This receptor was identified in a human donor in a cohort sampled during active COVID-19. Sequencing was done on a sample of peripheral blood. The CDR3 loop reads CASSVVQAMNTEAFF. DNA of the CDR3: TGTGCCAGCAGCGTAGTCCAAGCGATGAACACTGAAGCTTTCTTT.